This TCR beta chain was found in a study of shared clonotypes between healthy human individuals. Study-wide results and caveats: Compared with clonotypes that all four donors shared, non-shared clonotypes had lower generation probabilities.

Every subset had its genomic DNA shared out evenly among several immunoSEQ plates. Sequencing was performed with immunoSEQ multiplex PCR; in TCRdb, only in-frame clones are kept and a portion is missing. This repertoire shows approximately 980,000 clones, 70% to 85% found once; its top ten account for about 1.5%. About this clone itself: What it recognizes is unknown.

Researchers partitioned CD4+ cells into CD45RA+ naive and CD45RA-negative memory subsets. The CDR3 loop spans 14 amino acids. V lost 5 bases, J lost 0 bases, and 10 bases lay in between. The germline CDR1 and CDR2 sequences are WNHNN and SYGVQD (reference sequence). V is TRBV10-1 and J is TRBJ1-1, with D maybe TRBD1 (6 bases). The sample comprised memory CD4+ T cells sorted from blood. The subset was: CD45RA-negative fraction. The receptor was isolated from a man aged 18 to 35 in good health. In DNA form, the CDR3 reads TGCGCCAGCAGTCTAGGACAGCTGAACACTGAAGCTTTCTTT. Amino acids: CASSLGQLNTEAFF.